One and the same sample provided the 19 T cell receptor delta chains below, sequenced in a study of gamma-delta T cells after stem cell transplantation. TCRdb re-called the RT-PCR reads using CATT. This table has around 10,000 delta-chain clones, 1% to 1.5% appearing once. The sample comprised gamma-delta T cells. These receptors originate from a human donor. It is not recorded whose cells these are; they may come from a transplant donor.

Turning to this clone: TCRdb's protein for this DNA is that of a much larger clone and differs from the translation at residue 18, likely a read error; the protein shown is the DNA translation. The chain carries TRDV2 and TRDJ1; 12 nucleotides align to TRDD3. Germline values: CDR1 GEAIGNYY, CDR2 EKD. The CDR3 has 20 residues. CDR3 DNA: TGTGCCTGTGACCACGTACTCTGGGGGATACGCGACAGTGGCACCGATAAACCCATCTTT. It codes for CACDHVLWGIRDSGTDKPIF.

Many counts were recorded for this clone. This chain links TRDV2 with TRDJ1, with 8 bases identical to TRDD3. The ends lost 0 bases at V and 0 bases at J; junction bases unmatched: 5. CDR3 length equals 16 residues. From germline, CDR1 is GEAIGNYY and CDR2 EKD. Here the CDR3 DNA reads TGTGCCTGTGACACCGTACTGGGGGTTTACACCGATAAACTCATCTTT. Its protein is CACDTVLGVYTDKLIF.

In its sample, this clone was seen a few times. This DNA's translation and the protein TCRdb lists, from a much larger clone, do not match at residue 11, likely due to a read error; the protein shown is translated from the DNA. The V and J genes are TRDV2 and TRDJ1, with 12 bases identical to TRDD3. This CDR3 has 15 amino acids. V was pared by 3 bases and J by 6 bases, with 7 bases of the junction left unmatched. Germline V CDR1 and CDR2: GEAIGNYY, EKD. In DNA, the CDR3 is TGTGCCTGTGACGGGCTGGGGGATACGCAGAATAAACTCATCTTT. This translates into CACDGLGDTQNKLIF.

There are many counts of this clone. The rearrangement uses TRDV2 and TRDJ3, with D perhaps TRDD3 (5 bases). Germline CDR1 is GEAIGNYY and CDR2 is EKD. Between the trimmed V and J ends, which lost 0 bases and 1 base, there was a span of 18 bases. This CDR3 comprises 20 residues. The DNA for the CDR3 is TGTGCCTGTGACACCGTACGGGGGGTTGCCCTGTCCTGGGACACCCGACAGATGTTTTTC. It codes for CACDTVRGVALSWDTRQMFF.

As regards this clone: A much larger clone differs by one base, so this may be a read error. Different DNA sequences within this sample yield the same CDR3. The genes are TRDV2 and TRDJ1, with 12 bases identical to TRDD3. V dropped 3 bases and J dropped 1; count of bases not matched to a gene: 11. The CDR3 is made up of 18 amino acids. From germline, CDR1 is GEAIGNYY and CDR2 EKD. CDR3 nucleotide sequence: TGTGCCTGTGACTCTATTCTGGGGGATACGGGGATCACCGATAAACTCATCTTT. Encoded protein: CACDSILGDTGITDKLIF.

This clone is categorized as medium-sized. The chain is built from TRDV2 and TRDJ1; the match to TRDD3 covers 7 bases. Germline V CDR1 and CDR2: GEAIGNYY, EKD. The J segment lost 8 bases and the V segment lost 3 bases, leaving 11 bases of the junction unmatched. CDR3 size: 14 residues. The CDR3 DNA is TGTGCCTGTGACCCGGTTGTGGGGGAATACAAACTCATCTTT. This encodes CACDPVVGEYKLIF.

About this clone: This DNA translates differently at residue 5 from the TCRdb protein, which is that of a much larger clone; a read error is likely, and the protein shown is the DNA's own translation. The chain uses TRDV2 and TRDJ2, with D possibly being TRDD3 (5 bases). The V gene's germline CDR1 is GEAIGNYY and CDR2 EKD. CDR3 length: 17 residues. V shed 3 bases and J shed 0 bases, with 16 bases lying between them. The CDR3 sequence: CACDAVRGQALTAQLFF. The CDR3 DNA reads as TGTGCCTGTGACGCCGTGCGGGGGCAAGCTTTGACAGCACAACTCTTCTTT.

About this clone itself: The TCRdb protein, from a much larger clone, departs from this DNA's translation at residue 11, likely by read error; the protein shown derives from the DNA. J is TRDJ1 and V is TRDV2; TRDD3 might be the D (6 bases). The CDR3 has 16 residues. The V and J ends lost 0 bases and 3 bases respectively, with 16 bases between them. Germline lookup yields CDR1 GEAIGNYY and CDR2 EKD. CDR3 coding DNA: TGTGCCTGTGACACCGTGGGGGGCCGAGGCGCCGATAAACTCATCTTT. Protein: CACDTVGGRGADKLIF.

This clone was counted only a few times. The TCRdb record carries a much larger clone's protein, which differs from this DNA's translation at residue 5; a read error is the likely cause, and the protein listed here is the DNA translation. For the CDR3, the DNA is TGTGCCTGTGACGCCGGTTCTCTCCTCCCTCACCCGGGGATACTCCAAAAACTCATCTTT. Amino acid sequence: CACDAGSLLPHPGILQKLIF. The chain employs TRDV2 and TRDJ1; 8 nucleotides match TRDD3. The ends lost 3 bases at V and 8 bases at J; junction bases unmatched: 28. From germline, CDR1 is GEAIGNYY and CDR2 EKD. The CDR3 runs to 20 residues.

This clone occurred a few times. TCRdb assigns this DNA the protein of a much larger clone, which departs from its translation at residue 4; this likely reflects a read error, and the protein shown comes from translating the DNA. The chain joins TRDV2 to TRDJ1; possible D gene TRDD3, 6 bases. The CDR3 runs 16 residues. Germline CDR1 is GEAIGNYY and CDR2 is EKD. The CDR3 bases are TGTGCCTGTGGCACCCTAACGAGGGGATACACCGATAAACTCATCTTT. Translation: CACGTLTRGYTDKLIF.

This clone was detected a few times. TCRdb records a much larger clone's protein for this DNA, with a difference at residue 3 that likely arises from a read error; the protein given is the translation of the DNA. The chain carries TRDV2 and TRDJ1, with a possible D match to TRDD3 (5 bases). Per the germline V gene, CDR1 is GEAIGNYY and CDR2 is EKD. The CDR3 is 15 amino acids. CDR3 nucleotides: TGTGCCCGTGACCCCCTAATTTCGGGGAACGATAAACTCATCTTT. Amino acids: CARDPLISGNDKLIF.

V is TRDV2 and J is TRDJ1, with TRDD3 matching 12 bases. The CDR3 runs 18 residues. J was trimmed by 1 base and V by 3 bases; bases with no gene match: 11. The germline V gene has CDR1 GEAIGNYY and CDR2 EKD. CDR3 coding DNA: TGTGCCTGTGACCCAGTACTGGGGGATACTGACCTCACCGATAAACTCATCTTT. Translated, it gives CACDPVLGDTDLTDKLIF.

This clone rates as medium-sized. The same CDR3 also results from other DNA sequences found in this sample. The chain is built from TRDV2 and TRDJ1; 11 bases line up with TRDD3. The CDR3 contains 17 residues. The trim removed 0 bases at V and 4 bases at J, leaving 9 bases unmatched. The germline CDR1 and CDR2 sequences are GEAIGNYY and EKD. CDR3 protein: CACDTVLGDTRGDKLIF. The CDR3 bases are TGTGCCTGTGACACCGTGTTGGGGGATACGCGTGGCGATAAACTCATCTTT.

This clone appeared a few times. A much bigger clone sits one base away, suggesting this may be a read error. Other nucleotide sequences in the sample specify the same CDR3. J is TRDJ1 and V is TRDV2; TRDD3 matches at 9 bases. CDR1 GEAIGNYY and CDR2 EKD come from the germline V gene. This CDR3 comprises 17 residues. V lost 0 bases to trimming and J lost 0 bases; unmatched junction nucleotides: 7. The CDR3 is CACDTAWGIQYTDKLIF. Here the CDR3 DNA reads TGTGCCTGTGACACCGCCTGGGGGATCCAGTACACCGATAAACTCATCTTT.

This clone is medium-sized. The rearrangement joins TRDV2 to TRDJ1, with 7 nucleotides matching TRDD3. The germline CDR1 and CDR2 sequences are GEAIGNYY and EKD. Germline trimming cut 3 bases from V and 3 bases from J; bases unmatched to any gene: 21. The CDR3 consists of 19 residues. CDR3: CACDELGTRGLRVADKLIF. The CDR3 bases are TGTGCCTGTGACGAACTGGGGACCAGGGGATTACGGGTCGCCGATAAACTCATCTTT.

V is TRDV2 and J is TRDJ1; 13 nucleotides align to TRDD3. The ends lost 3 bases at V and 2 bases at J; junction bases unmatched: 11. CDR3 length: 18 residues. Germline assignment: CDR1 GEAIGNYY and CDR2 EKD. CDR3 DNA sequence: TGTGCCTGTGACGCTATACTGGGGGATACGGGAGGGACCGATAAACTCATCTTT. It specifies CACDAILGDTGGTDKLIF.

Note on this clone: TCRdb has a much larger clone's protein, which differs at residue 13 from the translation of this DNA, likely because of a read error; what is shown is the protein translated from the DNA. V is TRDV2 and J is TRDJ1; D unresolved. This CDR3 contains 14 residues. Germline CDR1 is GEAIGNYY and CDR2 is EKD. This CDR3 is CACDTVEYTDKLTF. The CDR3 region has the DNA TGTGCCTGTGACACCGTTGAGTACACCGATAAACTCACCTTT.

This clone was seen many times. Given a far larger clone just one base away, this is likely a sequencing read error. The sample carries other DNA sequences with the same CDR3. The chain joins TRDV2 to TRDJ3, with a weak D call TRDD3 (5 bases). CDR1 is GEAIGNYY, CDR2 EKD, per germline. There are 18 residues in the CDR3. CDR3 in DNA: TGTGCCTGTGACACCGTAGCGGAAAGCTCCTGGGACACCCGGCAGATGTTTTTC. As protein: CACDTVAESSWDTRQMFF.

Comments on this clone: It differs at one base from a far larger clone, so likely a read error. Other DNA sequences in the same sample also yield this CDR3. The chain recombines TRDV2 with TRDJ1, with D possibly matching TRDD3 (5 bases). This CDR3 contains 17 residues. Germline values: CDR1 GEAIGNYY, CDR2 EKD. The CDR3 nucleotides are TGTGCCTGCGACACCGTCGGGGGGTCCGTGGGTACCGATAAACTCATCTTT. Encoded protein: CACDTVGGSVGTDKLIF.